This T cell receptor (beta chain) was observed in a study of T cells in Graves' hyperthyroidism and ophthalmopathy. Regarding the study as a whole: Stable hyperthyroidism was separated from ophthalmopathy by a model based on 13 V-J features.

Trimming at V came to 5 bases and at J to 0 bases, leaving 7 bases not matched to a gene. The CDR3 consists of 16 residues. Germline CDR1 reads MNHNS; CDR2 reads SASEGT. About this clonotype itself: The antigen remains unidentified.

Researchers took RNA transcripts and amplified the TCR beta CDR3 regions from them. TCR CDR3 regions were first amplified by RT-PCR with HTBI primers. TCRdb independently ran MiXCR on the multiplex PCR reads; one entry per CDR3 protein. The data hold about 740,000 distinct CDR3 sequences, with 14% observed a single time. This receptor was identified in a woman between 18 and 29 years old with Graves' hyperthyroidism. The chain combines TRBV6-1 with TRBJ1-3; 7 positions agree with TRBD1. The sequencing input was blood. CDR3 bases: TGTGCCAGCAGTTTGACGACAGGGACCTCTGGAAACACCATATATTTT. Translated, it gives CASSLTTGTSGNTIYF.